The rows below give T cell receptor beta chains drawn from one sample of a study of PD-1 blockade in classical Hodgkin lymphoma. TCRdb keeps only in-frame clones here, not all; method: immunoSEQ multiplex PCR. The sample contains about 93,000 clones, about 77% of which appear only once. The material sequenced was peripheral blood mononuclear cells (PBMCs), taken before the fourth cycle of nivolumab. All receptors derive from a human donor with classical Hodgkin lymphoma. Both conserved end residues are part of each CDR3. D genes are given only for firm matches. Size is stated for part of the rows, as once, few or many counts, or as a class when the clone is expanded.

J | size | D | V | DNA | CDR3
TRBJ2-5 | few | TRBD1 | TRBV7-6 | TGTGCCAGCAGCTCCAGGACAGGGAGGGAGACCCAGTACTTC | CASSSRTGRETQYF
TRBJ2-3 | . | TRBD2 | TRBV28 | TGTGCCAGCAGTTCCCCCGGACTAGCGGGAGGGACAGATACGCAGTATTTT | CASSSPGLAGGTDTQYF
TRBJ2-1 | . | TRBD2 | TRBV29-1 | TGCAGCGTTGGACTAGCGGGACTACACAATGAGCAGTTCTTC | CSVGLAGLHNEQFF
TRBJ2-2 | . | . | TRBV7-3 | TGTCCCAGCGGGGAGCTGTTTTTT | CPSGELFF
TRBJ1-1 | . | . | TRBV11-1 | TGTGCCAGCACCCTAGGCCCTGGGTCCACTGAAGCTTTCTTT | CASTLGPGSTEAFF
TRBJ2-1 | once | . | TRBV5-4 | TGTGCCAGCAGCTTGGGCGGCAGCTCCTACAATGAGCAGTTCTTC | CASSLGGSSYNEQFF
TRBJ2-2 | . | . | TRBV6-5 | TGTGCCAGCAGTTACTTATCAGTGACAACCGGGGAGCTGTTTTTT | CASSYLSVTTGELFF
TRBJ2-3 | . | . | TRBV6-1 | TGTGCCAGCAGTGATACAGGGTACACAGATACGCAGTATTTT | CASSDTGYTDTQYF
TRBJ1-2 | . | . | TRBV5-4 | TGTGCCAGCAGCTTAGGACAAGCCCGGACCGCTAACTATGGCTACACCTTC | CASSLGQARTANYGYTF
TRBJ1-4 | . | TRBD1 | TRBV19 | TGTGCCAGTAGGCCCCGGGGGACAGGCTTGGATGAAAAACTGTTTTTT | CASRPRGTGLDEKLFF
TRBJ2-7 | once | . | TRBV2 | TGTGCCAGCAGTGAAGGGGGTACAGTCTACGAGCAGTACTTC | CASSEGGTVYEQYF
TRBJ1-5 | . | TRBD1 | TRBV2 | TGTGCCAGCCGGGGACAGGGGGCCTTCCAGCCCCAGCATTTT | CASRGQGAFQPQHF
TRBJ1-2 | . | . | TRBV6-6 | TGTGCCAGCAGTTACTCGGTTGTCTATGGCTACACCTTC | CASSYSVVYGYTF
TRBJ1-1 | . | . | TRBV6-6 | TGTGCCAGCAGTTACTCGGCCCGTAACACTGAAGCTTTCTTT | CASSYSARNTEAFF
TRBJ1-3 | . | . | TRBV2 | TGTGCCAGCAGGGCGCTTCTCTCTGGAAACACCATATATTTT | CASRALLSGNTIYF
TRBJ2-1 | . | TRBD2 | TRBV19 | TGTGCCAGTAGCGGACTAGCGGGGAGCTCCTACAATGAGCAGTTCTTC | CASSGLAGSSYNEQFF
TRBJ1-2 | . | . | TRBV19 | TGTGCCAGTAGTATAAGGGGCAGGGACTATGGCTACACCTTC | CASSIRGRDYGYTF